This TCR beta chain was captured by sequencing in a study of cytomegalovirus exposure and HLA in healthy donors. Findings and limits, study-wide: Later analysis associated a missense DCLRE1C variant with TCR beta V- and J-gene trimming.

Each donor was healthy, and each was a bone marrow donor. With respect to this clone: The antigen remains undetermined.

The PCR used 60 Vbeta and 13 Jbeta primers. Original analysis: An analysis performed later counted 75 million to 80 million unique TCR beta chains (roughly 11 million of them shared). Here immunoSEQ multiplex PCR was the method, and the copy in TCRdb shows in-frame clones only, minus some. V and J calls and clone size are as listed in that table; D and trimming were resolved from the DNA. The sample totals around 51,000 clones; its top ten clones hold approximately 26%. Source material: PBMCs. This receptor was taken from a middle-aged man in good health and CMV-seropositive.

The CDR3 region has the DNA TGTGCCTGGACCGACCCATACAGGGCCAATGGCTACACCTTC. Translating it yields CAWTDPYRANGYTF. The chain uses TRBV30 and TRBJ1-2, with D possibly matching TRBD1 (6 bases). Trimming left V 4 bases short and J 6 bases short, with 18 bases between. CDR3 length: 14 amino acids. Germline V gives CDR1 GTSNPN, CDR2 SVGIG (reference sequence).